This T cell receptor beta chain was identified during a study of Graves' ophthalmopathy and Graves' hyperthyroidism. Whole-study findings and limits: Among thyroid clonotypes expanded above 0.001 frequency, most also appeared in blood.

V was trimmed by 3 bases and J by 1 base, leaving 10 bases between them. CDR1 and CDR2 (germline): GTSNPN, SVGIG (reference sequence). The CDR3 is 13 residues long. This clonotype was picked up many times. Antigen: not known. Where ophthalmopathy was present, donors had moderate-to-severe activity, CAS ≥3, NOSPECS ≥4 and duration under 3 months. The diagnosis was founded upon clinical symptoms, serum thyroxine, TRAb, thyroid ultrasound and orbital computed tomography. The PBMCs used were ones drawn from over 9.5 ml of fresh peripheral blood. Amplification targeted the TCR beta CDR3 regions, with RNA transcripts as the source material. A first-round RT-PCR used HTBI primers, followed by a second-round multiplex PCR. TCRdb re-called the multiplex PCR reads through MiXCR, storing one row per CDR3 protein. The profile covers some 400,000 distinct CDR3 sequences, with 15% to 20% appearing a single time and roughly 1.4% taken by the ten largest.

This receptor was obtained from a woman aged 18-30 years with Graves' ophthalmopathy. The material sequenced was peripheral blood. The genes are TRBV30 and TRBJ2-7; D might be TRBD1 (6 bases). CDR3 sequence (DNA): TGTGCCTGGAGACCAGACAGGTCCTACGAGCAGTACTTC. Protein product: CAWRPDRSYEQYF.